This entry describes one TCR beta chain. Antigen unknown. This sample is part of a study of cytomegalovirus exposure and HLA in healthy donors. Study outcomes and limitations: A later analysis revealed that TCR association rates differed between HLA loci, peaking at DRB1 and bottoming out at HLA-C. Within a later analysis, the majority of CMV-associated TCR beta chains appeared HLA-restricted. TCR sequences were mostly rare, though some public TCRs occurred in many donors.

PCR employed 60 Vbeta and 13 Jbeta primers. Some clones are missing from TCRdb's copy, which holds only in-frame ones; the method was immunoSEQ multiplex PCR. This table has roughly 170,000 clones, approximately 82% appearing once. In germline, CDR1 is SSHAT, CDR2 FNYEAQ (reference sequence). The CDR3 has 15 amino acids. V was clipped by 1 base and J by 5 bases, with 14 bases between them. This TCR came from a male donor in good health and CMV-seronegative. Input material: PBMCs. V is TRBV7-7 and J is TRBJ2-5, with unresolved D. The CDR3 DNA follows: TGTGCCAGCAGCTTAGTCGCGAGTTTCGCTGAGACCCAGTACTTC. Residues: CASSLVASFAETQYF.